These 15 T cell receptor beta chains came from one sample sequenced in a study of cytomegalovirus exposure and HLA in healthy donors. Researchers ran the PCR with 60 Vbeta and 13 Jbeta primers. Profiled with immunoSEQ multiplex PCR; TCRdb holds only in-frame clones, not every one. Among approximately 140,000 clones, around 82% were seen once, and the ten largest hold roughly 6%. The specimen was PBMCs. The receptors shown here come from a woman between 40 and 50 years old in good health and CMV-seropositive.

This clone came up once. This chain connects TRBV30 to TRBJ1-3; D ambiguous. CDR3 length equals 13 residues. V dropped 0 bases and J dropped 4 bases, with 7 bases sitting between them. Germline-derived CDR1 and CDR2 are GTSNPN and SVGIG (reference sequence). The CDR3 sequence: CAWSVMSGNTIYF. The DNA for the CDR3 is TGTGCCTGGAGTGTAATGTCGGGAAACACCATATATTTT.

The rearrangement joins TRBV2 to TRBJ1-1; possible D gene TRBD1, 6 bases. Germline V gene lookup returns CDR1 SNHLY and CDR2 FYNNEI. V was cut by 6 bases and J by 1 base, with 15 bases left in between. This CDR3 has 15 amino acids. The CDR3 sequence: CASSANREPNTEAFF. The DNA for the CDR3 is TGTGCCAGCAGCGCCAACAGGGAACCGAACACTGAAGCTTTCTTT.

This rearrangement joins TRBV28 to TRBJ1-2; D perhaps matches TRBD1 (6 bases). CDR1 is MDHEN, CDR2 SYDVKM, per germline. This CDR3 comprises 13 residues. Trimming removed 5 bases from V and 8 bases from J, with 15 bases in between. The CDR3 protein is CASSLRDIGGYTF. In DNA, the CDR3 is TGTGCCAGCAGTCTTCGGGACATTGGCGGCTACACCTTC.

V is TRBV6-6 and J is TRBJ1-2; no definite D call. The CDR3 contains 15 residues. V was cut by 2 bases and J by 7 bases, with 17 bases left in between. From germline, CDR1 is MNHNY and CDR2 SVGAGI (reference sequence). CDR3 bases: TGTGCCAGCAGTTACCGGGGTGGCAGCCTTAGTGGCTACACCTTC. Its translation: CASSYRGGSLSGYTF.

The chain combines TRBV11-2 with TRBJ2-3; the D gene is possibly TRBD2 (6 bases). Germline V gene sequence: CDR1 SGHAT, CDR2 FQNNGV. V lost 3 bases to trimming and J lost 3 bases, with 16 bases between them. There are 16 residues in the CDR3. CDR3 residues: CASSFRGRLGTDTQYF. In DNA, the CDR3 is TGTGCCAGCAGCTTTAGAGGGAGGCTCGGGACAGATACGCAGTATTTT.

The chain joins TRBV19 to TRBJ2-3; the D gene is possibly TRBD1 (6 bases). CDR1 LNHDA and CDR2 SQIVND come from the germline V gene (reference sequence). V lost 5 bases and J 5 bases, leaving 17 bases between the germline ends. CDR3 length: 15 residues. CDR3 region: CASSFETGGRDTQYF. CDR3 DNA sequence: TGTGCCAGTAGTTTTGAGACAGGAGGCAGAGATACGCAGTATTTT.

This rearrangement joins TRBV15 to TRBJ2-1, with 12 nucleotides matching TRBD2. J lost 6 bases, V lost 4 bases, and 7 bases had no gene match. The germline V gene has CDR1 LNHNV and CDR2 YYDKDF (reference sequence). The CDR3 loop spans 16 amino acids. The CDR3 bases are TGTGCCACCAGCACTTTTACGACTAGCGGGAGCAATGAGCAGTTCTTC. This sequence encodes CATSTFTTSGSNEQFF.

In its sample, this clone was seen a few times. The V gene is TRBV7-8, the J gene TRBJ2-3; 10 nucleotides align to TRBD2. The J segment lost 0 bases and the V segment lost 4 bases, leaving 10 bases of the junction unmatched. The CDR3 covers 18 residues. Germline V gene lookup returns CDR1 SGHVS and CDR2 FQNEAQ. This CDR3 is CASSSPVAGGISTDTQYF. CDR3 in DNA: TGTGCCAGCAGCTCCCCCGTAGCGGGAGGTATAAGCACAGATACGCAGTATTTT.

This clone has a single count. V gene TRBV11-2 combines with J gene TRBJ1-1; a possible D gene is TRBD1 (6 bases). The V end was cut by 1 base, the J end by 6 bases, with 18 bases between. Per germline, CDR1 SGHAT and CDR2 FQNNGV. The CDR3 extends over 16 amino acids. The CDR3 DNA is TGTGCCAGCAGCTTAGGCCAGGGGCAGATTGACGCTGAAGCTTTCTTT. Its translation: CASSLGQGQIDAEAFF. Using reference TRBV11-2 and TRBJ1-1 for the parts outside the CDR3, the full variable domain is EAGVAQSPRYKIIEKRQSVAFWCNPISGHATLYWYQQILGQGPKLLIQFQNNGVVDDSQLPKDRFSAERLKGVDSTLKIQPAKLEDSAVYLCASSLGQGQIDAEAFFGQGTRLTVV.

The rearrangement uses TRBV19 and TRBJ1-2; 10 positions match TRBD1. The V gene's germline CDR1 is LNHDA and CDR2 SQIVND (reference sequence). This CDR3 is 13 amino acids long. V dropped 10 bases and J dropped 7; count of bases not matched to a gene: 9. The CDR3 loop reads CATAGTGVRGYTF. The CDR3, as DNA: TGTGCCACCGCGGGGACAGGGGTCCGTGGCTACACCTTC.

The CDR3 region has the DNA TGTGCCAGCAGTGAGGGGTCTTGGAGGACAGATACGCAGTATTTT. Residues: CASSEGSWRTDTQYF. This chain connects TRBV2 to TRBJ2-3, with D maybe TRBD2 (5 bases). This CDR3 is built from 15 residues. Trimming pared 3 bases from V and 3 bases from J, leaving 13 bases between. Germline V gene data show CDR1 as SNHLY and CDR2 as FYNNEI.

The V call is TRBV5-1, the J call TRBJ2-7, with D perhaps TRBD1 (5 bases). V was trimmed by 0 bases and J by 2 bases, leaving 12 bases between them. Germline CDR1 and CDR2: SGHRS and YFSETQ. The CDR3 contains 15 residues. Written as DNA, the CDR3 is TGCGCCAGCAGCTTGGGGACACAGCCGGCCTACGAGCAGTACTTC. Translating gives CASSLGTQPAYEQYF. The entire variable domain, with the rest obtained from reference TRBV5-1 and TRBJ2-7, is as follows: KAGVTQTPRYLIKTRGQQVTLSCSPISGHRSVSWYQQTPGQGLQFLFEYFSETQRNKGNFPGRFSGRQFSNSRSEMNVSTLELGDSALYLCASSLGTQPAYEQYFGPGTRLTVT.

The chain uses TRBV10-2 and TRBJ2-7; 8 bases agree with TRBD2. CDR1 and CDR2 (germline): WSHSY, SAAADI. This CDR3 is built from 14 residues. Germline trimming cut 4 bases from V and 5 bases from J; bases unmatched to any gene: 7. The CDR3 spells CASSGGTRRNEQYF. The CDR3, as DNA: TGCGCCAGCAGTGGGGGGACTAGACGTAACGAGCAGTACTTC.

J is TRBJ2-7 and V is TRBV7-2; TRBD1 aligns across 9 bases. This CDR3 contains 15 residues. Germline-derived CDR1 and CDR2 are SGHTA and FQGNSA. V dropped 5 bases and J dropped 2; count of bases not matched to a gene: 7. The CDR3 protein is CASSPGQGRPYEQYF. The CDR3 DNA reads TGTGCCAGCAGCCCCGGACAGGGGCGTCCCTACGAGCAGTACTTC.

The chain is built from TRBV5-1 and TRBJ2-3; 7 bases are shared with TRBD2. Germline V gene lookup returns CDR1 SGHRS and CDR2 YFSETQ. This CDR3 region has 17 residues. With V trimmed by 0 bases and J by 2 bases, 9 bases remained unmatched. CDR3 region: CASSLEGYGRPTDTQYF. For the CDR3, the DNA is TGCGCCAGCAGCTTGGAGGGGTACGGGAGGCCCACAGATACGCAGTATTTT.